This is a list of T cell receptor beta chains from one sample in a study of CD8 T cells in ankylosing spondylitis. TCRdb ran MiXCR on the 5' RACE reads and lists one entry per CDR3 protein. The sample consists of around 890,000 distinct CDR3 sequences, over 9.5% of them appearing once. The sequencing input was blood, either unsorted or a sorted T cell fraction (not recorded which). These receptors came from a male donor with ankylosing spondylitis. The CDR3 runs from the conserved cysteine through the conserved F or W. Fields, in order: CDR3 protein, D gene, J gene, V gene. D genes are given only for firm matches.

CDR3 protein: CASSRELVGTDTQYF
D gene: .
J gene: TRBJ2-3
V gene: TRBV3-1

CDR3 protein: CASRATAGGWNEQFF
D gene: TRBD2
J gene: TRBJ2-1
V gene: TRBV2

CDR3 protein: CSADRAENTEAFF
D gene: TRBD1
J gene: TRBJ1-1
V gene: TRBV20-1

CDR3 protein: CASSPYSGRSPLHF
D gene: .
J gene: TRBJ1-6
V gene: TRBV7-9

CDR3 protein: CASSERGLGDNEQFF
D gene: .
J gene: TRBJ2-1
V gene: TRBV9

CDR3 protein: CASRRDQAGGELFF
D gene: .
J gene: TRBJ2-2
V gene: TRBV12-3/TRBV12-4

CDR3 protein: CASSYSTGWGLNQPQHF
D gene: .
J gene: TRBJ1-5
V gene: TRBV6-2/TRBV6-3

CDR3 protein: CSARYSGDGTEAFF
D gene: .
J gene: TRBJ1-1
V gene: TRBV20-1

CDR3 protein: CASRGFDRQETQYF
D gene: .
J gene: TRBJ2-5
V gene: TRBV7-9

CDR3 protein: CVSSLVFGKNEQFF
D gene: .
J gene: TRBJ2-1
V gene: TRBV7-2

CDR3 protein: CSAREWTGRGGYTF
D gene: TRBD1
J gene: TRBJ1-2
V gene: TRBV20-1

CDR3 protein: CASSQGSLTGGLGEQYF
D gene: TRBD1
J gene: TRBJ2-7
V gene: TRBV4-1

CDR3 protein: CASSQEGLAGALSTDTQYF
D gene: TRBD2
J gene: TRBJ2-3
V gene: TRBV4-2

CDR3 protein: CASSSRQGLGYGYTF
D gene: TRBD1
J gene: TRBJ1-2
V gene: TRBV6-5

CDR3 protein: CSATGANSGNTIYF
D gene: .
J gene: TRBJ1-3
V gene: TRBV20-1

CDR3 protein: CASSTGTGTLVQYF
D gene: TRBD1
J gene: TRBJ2-7
V gene: TRBV5-1

CDR3 protein: CASSYIDYNEQFF
D gene: .
J gene: TRBJ2-1
V gene: TRBV6-2/TRBV6-3

CDR3 protein: CASSSGREQYF
D gene: .
J gene: TRBJ2-7
V gene: TRBV7-2

CDR3 protein: CATSKLAVNEQYF
D gene: .
J gene: TRBJ2-7
V gene: TRBV15

CDR3 protein: CASRGGRSLDYGYTF
D gene: .
J gene: TRBJ1-2
V gene: TRBV12-3/TRBV12-4

CDR3 protein: CASSTQGGGNTIYF
D gene: TRBD1
J gene: TRBJ1-3
V gene: TRBV14

CDR3 protein: CASSQRRGRSGANVLTF
D gene: TRBD1
J gene: TRBJ2-6
V gene: TRBV28

CDR3 protein: CAINRYNQPQHF
D gene: .
J gene: TRBJ1-5
V gene: TRBV28

CDR3 protein: CASSHTVGVGTEAFF
D gene: .
J gene: TRBJ1-1
V gene: TRBV7-2

CDR3 protein: CASSSGPRVDYEQYF
D gene: .
J gene: TRBJ2-7
V gene: TRBV5-6

CDR3 protein: CASAWGPGTEAFF
D gene: .
J gene: TRBJ1-1
V gene: TRBV6-1

CDR3 protein: CASSPLAGETDTQYF
D gene: TRBD2
J gene: TRBJ2-3
V gene: TRBV5-8

CDR3 protein: CASRPGLAWLEQFF
D gene: TRBD2
J gene: TRBJ2-1
V gene: TRBV28

CDR3 protein: CASSEFGADYGYTF
D gene: .
J gene: TRBJ1-2
V gene: TRBV6-1

CDR3 protein: CASLRGGQTQYF
D gene: .
J gene: TRBJ2-5
V gene: TRBV12-3/TRBV12-4

CDR3 protein: CASSPGTSGLGDTQYF
D gene: TRBD2
J gene: TRBJ2-3
V gene: TRBV11-2

CDR3 protein: CSAGHWDTEAFF
D gene: .
J gene: TRBJ1-1
V gene: TRBV20-1

CDR3 protein: CASSLERGYNEQFF
D gene: TRBD2
J gene: TRBJ2-1
V gene: TRBV5-6

CDR3 protein: CASSQDRASGYQETQYF
D gene: TRBD2
J gene: TRBJ2-5
V gene: TRBV4-2

CDR3 protein: CASRPSGRAREQFF
D gene: TRBD2
J gene: TRBJ2-1
V gene: TRBV12-3/TRBV12-4

CDR3 protein: CASSVGLGGVIQGPNTGELFF
D gene: .
J gene: TRBJ2-2
V gene: TRBV9

CDR3 protein: CASSSGSGFAEAFF
D gene: .
J gene: TRBJ1-1
V gene: TRBV5-1

CDR3 protein: CASSLAGGGNQPQHF
D gene: TRBD1
J gene: TRBJ1-5
V gene: TRBV12-3/TRBV12-4

CDR3 protein: CASSLQQYQETQYF
D gene: .
J gene: TRBJ2-5
V gene: TRBV5-1

CDR3 protein: CATSARDRETQYF
D gene: TRBD1
J gene: TRBJ2-5
V gene: TRBV24-1

CDR3 protein: CASSLGFFDNEQFF
D gene: .
J gene: TRBJ2-1
V gene: TRBV4-3

CDR3 protein: CASSLVTGGQDTQYF
D gene: TRBD1
J gene: TRBJ2-3
V gene: TRBV12-3/TRBV12-4

CDR3 protein: CASRAGTGDTGELFF
D gene: TRBD1
J gene: TRBJ2-2
V gene: TRBV7-8

CDR3 protein: CASSLTYSRREQYF
D gene: .
J gene: TRBJ2-7
V gene: TRBV5-1

CDR3 protein: CASRDLGHYGYTF
D gene: .
J gene: TRBJ1-2
V gene: TRBV12-3/TRBV12-4

CDR3 protein: CATRAQETQYF
D gene: .
J gene: TRBJ2-5
V gene: TRBV10-3

CDR3 protein: CSARVIVNTEAFF
D gene: .
J gene: TRBJ1-1
V gene: TRBV20-1

CDR3 protein: CASSKLWQLQETQYF
D gene: .
J gene: TRBJ2-5
V gene: TRBV21-1

CDR3 protein: CASSSRTGLRGDEKLFF
D gene: TRBD1
J gene: TRBJ1-4
V gene: TRBV5-1

CDR3 protein: CASRERQSSYNEQFF
D gene: .
J gene: TRBJ2-1
V gene: TRBV12-3/TRBV12-4

CDR3 protein: CASSLGQNSDTQYF
D gene: .
J gene: TRBJ2-3
V gene: TRBV5-1

CDR3 protein: CSARVGLAGGTNQETQYF
D gene: TRBD2
J gene: TRBJ2-5
V gene: TRBV20-1

CDR3 protein: CASRAGQASNQPQHF
D gene: .
J gene: TRBJ1-5
V gene: TRBV28

CDR3 protein: CASSQEEGGATQYF
D gene: .
J gene: TRBJ2-5
V gene: TRBV4-3